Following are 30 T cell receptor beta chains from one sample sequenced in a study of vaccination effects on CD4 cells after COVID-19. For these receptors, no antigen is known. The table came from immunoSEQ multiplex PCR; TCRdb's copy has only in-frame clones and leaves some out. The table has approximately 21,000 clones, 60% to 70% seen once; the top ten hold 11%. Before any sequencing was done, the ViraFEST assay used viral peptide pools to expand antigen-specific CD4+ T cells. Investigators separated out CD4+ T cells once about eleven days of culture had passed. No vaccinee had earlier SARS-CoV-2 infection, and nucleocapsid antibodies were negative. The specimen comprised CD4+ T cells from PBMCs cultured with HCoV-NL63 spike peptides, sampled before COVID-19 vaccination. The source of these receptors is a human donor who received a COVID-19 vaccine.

The CDR3: CANKDSWNTEAFF. The DNA of the CDR3 is TGTGCCAACAAGGACAGTTGGAACACTGAAGCTTTCTTT. The rearrangement links TRBV2 to TRBJ1-1; maybe TRBD1 (6 bases). The V end was cut by 10 bases, the J end by 1 base, with 13 bases between. The CDR3 sequence is 13 residues long. CDR1 and CDR2 from the germline V gene are SNHLY and FYNNEI.

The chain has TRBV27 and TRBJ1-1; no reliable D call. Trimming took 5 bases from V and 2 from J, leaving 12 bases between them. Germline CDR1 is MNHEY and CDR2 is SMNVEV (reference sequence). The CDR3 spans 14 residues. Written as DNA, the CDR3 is TGTGCCAGCAGTCCCCGGACGGGAAACACTGAAGCTTTCTTT. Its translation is CASSPRTGNTEAFF.

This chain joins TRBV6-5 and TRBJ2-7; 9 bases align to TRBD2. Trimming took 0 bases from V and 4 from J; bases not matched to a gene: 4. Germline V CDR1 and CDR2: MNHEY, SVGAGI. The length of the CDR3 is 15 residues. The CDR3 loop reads CASSYSAGGVYEQYF. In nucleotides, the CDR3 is TGTGCCAGCAGTTACTCCGCGGGGGGGGTTTACGAGCAGTACTTC.

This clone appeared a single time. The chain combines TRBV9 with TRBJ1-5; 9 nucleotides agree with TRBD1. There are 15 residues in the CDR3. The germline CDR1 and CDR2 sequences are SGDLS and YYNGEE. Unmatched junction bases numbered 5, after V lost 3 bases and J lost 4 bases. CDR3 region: CASSAGQGLNQPQHF. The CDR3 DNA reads TGTGCCAGCAGCGCGGGACAGGGACTTAATCAGCCCCAGCATTTT.

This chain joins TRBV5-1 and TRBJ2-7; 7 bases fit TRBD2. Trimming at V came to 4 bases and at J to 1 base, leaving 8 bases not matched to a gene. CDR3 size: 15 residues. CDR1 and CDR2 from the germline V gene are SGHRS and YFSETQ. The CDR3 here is CASSGSRTSSYEQYF. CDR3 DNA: TGCGCCAGCAGCGGGTCCAGGACTAGTTCCTACGAGCAGTACTTC.

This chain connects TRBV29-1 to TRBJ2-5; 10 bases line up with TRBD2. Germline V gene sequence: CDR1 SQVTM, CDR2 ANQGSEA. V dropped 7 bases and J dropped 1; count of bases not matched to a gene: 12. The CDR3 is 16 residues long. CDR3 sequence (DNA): TGCAGCGCTGGCAGCGGGGGGGCGCGAGGCCAAGAGACCCAGTACTTC. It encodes CSAGSGGARGQETQYF.

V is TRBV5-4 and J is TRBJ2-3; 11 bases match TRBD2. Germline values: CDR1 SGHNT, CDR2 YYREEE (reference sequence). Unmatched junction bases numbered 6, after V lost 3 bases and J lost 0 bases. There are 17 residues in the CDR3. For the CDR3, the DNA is TGTGCCAGCAGCTCGGCCCGGACTAGCGGGAGCACAGATACGCAGTATTTT. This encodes CASSSARTSGSTDTQYF.

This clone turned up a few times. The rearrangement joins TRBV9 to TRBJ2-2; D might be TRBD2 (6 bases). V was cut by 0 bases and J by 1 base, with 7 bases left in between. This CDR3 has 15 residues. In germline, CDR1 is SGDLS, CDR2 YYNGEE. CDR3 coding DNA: TGTGCCAGCAGCGTAGGGGGACTGAACACCGGGGAGCTGTTTTTT. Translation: CASSVGGLNTGELFF.

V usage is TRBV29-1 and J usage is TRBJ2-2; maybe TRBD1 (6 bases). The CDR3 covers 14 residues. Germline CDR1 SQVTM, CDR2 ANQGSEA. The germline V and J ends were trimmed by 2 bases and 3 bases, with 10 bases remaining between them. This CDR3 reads CSVELQGHTGELFF. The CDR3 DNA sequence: TGCAGCGTTGAACTGCAGGGGCACACCGGGGAGCTGTTTTTT.

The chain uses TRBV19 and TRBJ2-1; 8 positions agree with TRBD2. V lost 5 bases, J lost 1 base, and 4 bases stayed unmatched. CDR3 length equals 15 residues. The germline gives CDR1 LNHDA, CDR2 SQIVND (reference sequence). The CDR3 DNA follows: TGTGCCAGTAGTCGGGGGGGCCGATCCTACAATGAGCAGTTCTTC. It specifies CASSRGGRSYNEQFF.

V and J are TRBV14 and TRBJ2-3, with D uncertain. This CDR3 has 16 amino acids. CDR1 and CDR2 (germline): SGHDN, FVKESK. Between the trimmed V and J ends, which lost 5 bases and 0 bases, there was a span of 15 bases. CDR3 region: CASSLRPPGSTDTQYF. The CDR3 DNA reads TGTGCCAGCAGCTTACGACCCCCGGGTAGCACAGATACGCAGTATTTT. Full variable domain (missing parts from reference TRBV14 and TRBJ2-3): EAGVTQFPSHSVIEKGQTVTLRCDPISGHDNLYWYRRVMGKEIKFLLHFVKESKQDESGMPNNRFLAERTGGTYSTLKVQPAELEDSGVYFCASSLRPPGSTDTQYFGPGTRLTVL.

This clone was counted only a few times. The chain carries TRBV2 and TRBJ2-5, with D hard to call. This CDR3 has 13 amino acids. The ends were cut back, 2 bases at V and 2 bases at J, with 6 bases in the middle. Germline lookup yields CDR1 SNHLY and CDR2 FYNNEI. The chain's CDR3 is CASSESVQETQYF. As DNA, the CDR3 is TGTGCCAGCAGTGAAAGCGTGCAAGAGACCCAGTACTTC. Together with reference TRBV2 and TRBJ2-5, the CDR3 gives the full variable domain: EPEVTQTPSHQVTQMGQEVILRCVPISNHLYFYWYRQILGQKVEFLVSFYNNEISEKSEIFDDQFSVERPDGSNFTLKIRSTKLEDSAMYFCASSESVQETQYFGPGTRLLVL.

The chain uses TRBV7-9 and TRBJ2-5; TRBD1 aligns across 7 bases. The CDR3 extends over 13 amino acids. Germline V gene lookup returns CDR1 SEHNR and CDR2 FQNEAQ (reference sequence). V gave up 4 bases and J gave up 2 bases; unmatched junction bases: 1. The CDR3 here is CASSSTGQETQYF. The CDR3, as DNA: TGTGCCAGCAGCTCGACAGGGCAAGAGACCCAGTACTTC. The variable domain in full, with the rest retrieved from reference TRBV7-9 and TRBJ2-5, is DTGVSQNPRHKITKRGQNVTFRCDPISEHNRLYWYRQTLGQGPEFLTYFQNEAQLEKSRLLSDRFSAERPKGSFSTLEIQRTEQGDSAMYLCASSSTGQETQYFGPGTRLLVL.

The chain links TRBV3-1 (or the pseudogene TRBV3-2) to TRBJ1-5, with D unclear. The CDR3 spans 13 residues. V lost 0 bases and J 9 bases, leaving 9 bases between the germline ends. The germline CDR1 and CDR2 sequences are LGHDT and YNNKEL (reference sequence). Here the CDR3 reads CASSQDSLTPQHF. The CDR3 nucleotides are TGTGCCAGCAGCCAAGACTCCCTGACGCCCCAGCATTTT.

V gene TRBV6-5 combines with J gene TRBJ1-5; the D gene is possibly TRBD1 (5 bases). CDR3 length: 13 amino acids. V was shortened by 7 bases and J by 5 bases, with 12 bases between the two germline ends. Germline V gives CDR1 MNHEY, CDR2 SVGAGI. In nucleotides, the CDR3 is TGTGCCAGCACTTCAGGACATGATCAGCCCCAGCATTTT. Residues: CASTSGHDQPQHF.

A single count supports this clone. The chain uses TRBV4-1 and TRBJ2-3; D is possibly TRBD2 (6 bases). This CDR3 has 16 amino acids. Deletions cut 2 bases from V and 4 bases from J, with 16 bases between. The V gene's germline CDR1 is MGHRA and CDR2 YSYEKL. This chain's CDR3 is CASSQTKASESDTQYF. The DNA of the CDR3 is TGCGCCAGCAGCCAAACAAAAGCTAGCGAATCAGATACGCAGTATTTT.

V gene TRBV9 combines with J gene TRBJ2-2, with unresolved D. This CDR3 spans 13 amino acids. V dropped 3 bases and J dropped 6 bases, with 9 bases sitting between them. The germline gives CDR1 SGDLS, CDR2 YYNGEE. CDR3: CASSGRWAGELFF. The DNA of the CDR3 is TGTGCCAGCAGCGGCCGATGGGCCGGGGAGCTGTTTTTT.

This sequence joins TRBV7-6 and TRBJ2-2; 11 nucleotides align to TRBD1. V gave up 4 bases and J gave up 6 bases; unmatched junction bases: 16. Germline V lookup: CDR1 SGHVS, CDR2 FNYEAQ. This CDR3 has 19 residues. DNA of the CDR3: TGTGCCAGCAGCTCGGACAGGGGGCGGACTTATCGAGGGTCCGGGGAGCTGTTTTTT. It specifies CASSSDRGRTYRGSGELFF.

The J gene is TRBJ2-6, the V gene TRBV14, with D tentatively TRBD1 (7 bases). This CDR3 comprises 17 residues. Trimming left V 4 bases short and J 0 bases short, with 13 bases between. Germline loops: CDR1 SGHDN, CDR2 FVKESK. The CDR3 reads CASSRQGLFSGANVLTF. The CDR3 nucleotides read TGTGCCAGCAGCCGACAGGGACTCTTCTCTGGGGCCAACGTCCTGACTTTC.

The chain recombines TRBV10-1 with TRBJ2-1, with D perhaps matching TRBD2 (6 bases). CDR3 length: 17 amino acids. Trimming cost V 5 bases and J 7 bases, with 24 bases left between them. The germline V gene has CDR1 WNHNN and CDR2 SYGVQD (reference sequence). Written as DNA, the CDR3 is TGCGCCAGCAGTTTAACGGAGGGCTTTTTAACGGGGAATGAGCAGTTCTTC. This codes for CASSLTEGFLTGNEQFF.

The DNA for the CDR3 is TGTGCCAGCAGCGCCGCGGGGGCCCAAGAGACCCAGTACTTC. Residues: CASSAAGAQETQYF. This chain connects TRBV11-2 to TRBJ2-5; TRBD2 is a possible D gene (7 bases). CDR3 length: 14 residues. Trimming took 5 bases from V and 1 from J, leaving 11 bases between them. CDR1 SGHAT and CDR2 FQNNGV come from the germline V gene.

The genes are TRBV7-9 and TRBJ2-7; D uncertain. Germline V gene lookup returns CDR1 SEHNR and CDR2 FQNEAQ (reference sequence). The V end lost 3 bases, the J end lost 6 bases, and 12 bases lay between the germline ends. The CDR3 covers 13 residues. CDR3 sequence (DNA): TGTGCCAGCAGCTTGGAGACCGCTTCCGAGCAGTACTTC. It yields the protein CASSLETASEQYF.

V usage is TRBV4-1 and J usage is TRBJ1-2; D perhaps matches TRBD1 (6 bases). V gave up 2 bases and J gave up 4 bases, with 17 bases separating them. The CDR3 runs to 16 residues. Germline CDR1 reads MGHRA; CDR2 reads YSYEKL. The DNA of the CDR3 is TGCGCCAGCAGCCAATTCGGCAGGGGAGCACCCTATGGCTACACCTTC. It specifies CASSQFGRGAPYGYTF.

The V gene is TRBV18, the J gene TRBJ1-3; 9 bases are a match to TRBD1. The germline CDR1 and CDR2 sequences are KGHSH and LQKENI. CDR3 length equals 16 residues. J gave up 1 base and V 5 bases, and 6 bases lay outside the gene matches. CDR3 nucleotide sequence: TGTGCCAGCTCATCGGGACAGGGAGCTTCTGGAAACACCATATATTTT. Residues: CASSSGQGASGNTIYF.

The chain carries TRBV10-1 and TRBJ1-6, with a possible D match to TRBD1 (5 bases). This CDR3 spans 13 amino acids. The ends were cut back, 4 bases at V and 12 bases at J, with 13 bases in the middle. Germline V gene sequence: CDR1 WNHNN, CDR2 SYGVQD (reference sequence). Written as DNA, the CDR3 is TGCGCCAGCAGTGCAGGACAAGGAGGACCCCTCCACTTT. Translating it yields CASSAGQGGPLHF.

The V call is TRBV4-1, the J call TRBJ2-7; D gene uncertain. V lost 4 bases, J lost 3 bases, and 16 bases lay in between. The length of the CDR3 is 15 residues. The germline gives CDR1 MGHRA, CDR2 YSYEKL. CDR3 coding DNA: TGCGCCAGCAGCCCAAGTCGGGTGCGGCACTACGAGCAGTACTTC. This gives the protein CASSPSRVRHYEQYF.

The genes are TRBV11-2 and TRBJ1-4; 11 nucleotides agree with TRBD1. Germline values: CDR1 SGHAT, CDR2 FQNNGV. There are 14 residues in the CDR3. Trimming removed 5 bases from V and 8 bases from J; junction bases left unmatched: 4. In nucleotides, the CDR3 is TGTGCCAGCAGCCAGGGGACAGGGGGGGAAAAACTGTTTTTT. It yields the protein CASSQGTGGEKLFF. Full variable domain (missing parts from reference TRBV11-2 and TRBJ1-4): EAGVAQSPRYKIIEKRQSVAFWCNPISGHATLYWYQQILGQGPKLLIQFQNNGVVDDSQLPKDRFSAERLKGVDSTLKIQPAKLEDSAVYLCASSQGTGGEKLFFGSGTQLSVL.

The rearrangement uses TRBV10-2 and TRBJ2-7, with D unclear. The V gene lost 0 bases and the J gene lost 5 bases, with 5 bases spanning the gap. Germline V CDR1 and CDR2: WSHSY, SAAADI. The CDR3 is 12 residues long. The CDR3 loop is CASSESGNEQYF. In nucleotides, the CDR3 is TGCGCCAGCAGTGAGTCGGGGAACGAGCAGTACTTC.

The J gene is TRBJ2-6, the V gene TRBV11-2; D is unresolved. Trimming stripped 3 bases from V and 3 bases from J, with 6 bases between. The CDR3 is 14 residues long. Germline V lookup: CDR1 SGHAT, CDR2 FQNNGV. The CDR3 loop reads CASSFFGGANVLTF. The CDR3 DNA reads TGTGCCAGCAGCTTTTTTGGTGGGGCCAACGTCCTGACTTTC.

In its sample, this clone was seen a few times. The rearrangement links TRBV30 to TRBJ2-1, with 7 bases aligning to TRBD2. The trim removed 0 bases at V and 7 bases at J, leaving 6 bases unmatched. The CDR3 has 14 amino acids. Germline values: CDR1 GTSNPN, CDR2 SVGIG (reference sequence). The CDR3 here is CAWSVGVGGNEQFF. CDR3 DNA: TGTGCCTGGAGTGTCGGCGTCGGGGGGAATGAGCAGTTCTTC.